This TCR beta chain was observed in a study of blood T cell repertoires in COVID-19. Profiled with immunoSEQ multiplex PCR; TCRdb holds only in-frame clones, not every one. Of around 300,000 clones in the sample, 89% were seen once. Trimming stripped 2 bases from V and 7 bases from J, with 6 bases between. Per the germline V gene, CDR1 is SGHTA and CDR2 is FQGNSA. The CDR3 sequence is 12 residues long. This TCR was recovered from a woman aged 40-49 years who had recovered from COVID-19. This chain links TRBV7-2 with TRBJ1-5; D gene ambiguous. Sequencing used PBMCs or T cells enriched from blood (not recorded which). The CDR3 coding sequence is TGTGCCAGCAGCTTATATTCCCAGCCCCAGCATTTT. This codes for CASSLYSQPQHF.